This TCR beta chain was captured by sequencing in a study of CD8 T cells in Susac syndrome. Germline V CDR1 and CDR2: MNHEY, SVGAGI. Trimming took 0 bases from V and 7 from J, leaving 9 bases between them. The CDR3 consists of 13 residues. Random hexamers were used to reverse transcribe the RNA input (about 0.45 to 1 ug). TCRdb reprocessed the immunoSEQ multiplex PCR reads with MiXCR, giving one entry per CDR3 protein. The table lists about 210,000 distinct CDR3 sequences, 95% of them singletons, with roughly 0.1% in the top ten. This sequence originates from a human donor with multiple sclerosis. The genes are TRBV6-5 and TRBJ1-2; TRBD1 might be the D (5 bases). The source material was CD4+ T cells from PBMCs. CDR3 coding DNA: TGTGCCAGCAGTTACTCGACCGGGACTGGCTACACCTTC. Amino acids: CASSYSTGTGYTF.